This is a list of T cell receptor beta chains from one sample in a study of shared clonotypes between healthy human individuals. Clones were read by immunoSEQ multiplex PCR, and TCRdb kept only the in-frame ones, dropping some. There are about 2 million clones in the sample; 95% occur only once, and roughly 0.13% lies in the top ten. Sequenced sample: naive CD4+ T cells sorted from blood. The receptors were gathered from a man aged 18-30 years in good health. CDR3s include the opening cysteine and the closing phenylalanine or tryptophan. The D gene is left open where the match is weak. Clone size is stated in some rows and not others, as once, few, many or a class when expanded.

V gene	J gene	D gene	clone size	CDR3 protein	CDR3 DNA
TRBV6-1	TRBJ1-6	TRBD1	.	CASRRQGMNSPLHF	TGTGCCAGCAGAAGACAGGGAATGAATTCACCCCTCCACTTT
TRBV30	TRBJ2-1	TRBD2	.	CAWRRQGSGRPAEQFF	TGTGCCTGGAGGAGGCAGGGTAGCGGGAGACCCGCCGAGCAGTTCTTC
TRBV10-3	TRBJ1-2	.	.	CAISERESYGYTF	TGTGCCATCAGTGAGCGAGAGTCGTATGGCTACACCTTC
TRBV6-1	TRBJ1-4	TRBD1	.	CASSENIGQGAEKLFF	TGTGCCAGCAGTGAAAATATCGGACAGGGGGCGGAAAAACTGTTTTTT
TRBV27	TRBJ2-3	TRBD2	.	CASSLTSGPDTQYF	TGTGCCAGCAGTTTAACTAGCGGGCCAGATACGCAGTATTTT
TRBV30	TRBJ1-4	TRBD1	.	CAWTGGEHEKLFF	TGTGCCTGGACAGGGGGCGAACATGAAAAACTGTTTTTT
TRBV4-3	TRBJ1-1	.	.	CASSQGAQLTYTEAFF	TGCGCCAGCAGCCAAGGGGCCCAGTTGACCTACACTGAAGCTTTCTTT
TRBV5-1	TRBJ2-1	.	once	CASSPGLTSYNEQFF	TGCGCCAGCAGCCCCGGCCTAACCTCCTACAATGAGCAGTTCTTC
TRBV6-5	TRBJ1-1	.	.	CASSRETEAFF	TGTGCCAGCAGCCGAGAAACTGAAGCTTTCTTT
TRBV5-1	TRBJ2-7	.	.	CASSSGTNKGAYEQYF	TGCGCCAGCAGCTCTGGGACCAACAAAGGGGCCTACGAGCAGTACTTC
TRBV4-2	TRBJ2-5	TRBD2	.	CASSQEGGGVQETQYF	TGTGCCAGCAGCCAAGAAGGCGGGGGGGTCCAAGAGACCCAGTACTTC
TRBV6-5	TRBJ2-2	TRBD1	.	CASRPRGQGIGELFF	TGTGCCAGCAGACCACGCGGACAGGGGATCGGGGAGCTGTTTTTT
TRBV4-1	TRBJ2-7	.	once	CASSRLFTGYEQYF	TGCGCCAGCAGCCGTCTCTTTACAGGGTACGAGCAGTACTTC
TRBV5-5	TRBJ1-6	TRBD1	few	CASSLADRGLGPLHF	TGTGCCAGCAGCTTGGCGGACAGGGGGCTAGGCCCCCTCCACTTT
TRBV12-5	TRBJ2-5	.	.	CASGLGAAGVETQYF	TGTGCTAGTGGCCTGGGAGCGGCCGGGGTAGAGACCCAGTACTTC
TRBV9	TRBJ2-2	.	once	CASSVVSSQNTGELFF	TGTGCCAGCAGCGTAGTTAGCAGTCAGAACACCGGGGAGCTGTTTTTT
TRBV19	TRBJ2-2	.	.	CASSTNSNTGELFF	TGTGCCAGTAGTACGAATTCGAACACCGGGGAGCTGTTTTTT
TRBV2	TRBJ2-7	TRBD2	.	CASTRALAGYEQYF	TGTGCCAGCACCCGAGCGCTAGCGGGTTACGAGCAGTACTTC
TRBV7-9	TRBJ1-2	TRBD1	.	CASSQSPNRGGRYGYTF	TGTGCCAGCAGCCAAAGCCCTAACAGGGGCGGTCGCTATGGCTACACCTTC
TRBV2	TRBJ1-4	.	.	CASRGGKGNEKLFF	TGTGCCAGCCGGGGGGGAAAGGGCAATGAAAAACTGTTTTTT
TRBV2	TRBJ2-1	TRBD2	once	CARGLPRLAGGLDEQFF	TGTGCCAGGGGCCTACCGAGACTAGCGGGAGGGCTGGATGAGCAGTTCTTC
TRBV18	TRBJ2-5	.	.	CASSPEQETQYF	TGTGCCAGCTCACCGGAACAAGAGACCCAGTACTTC
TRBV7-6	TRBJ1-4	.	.	CASSVSAGATNEKLFF	TGTGCCAGCAGCGTGTCAGCAGGGGCAACTAATGAAAAACTGTTTTTT
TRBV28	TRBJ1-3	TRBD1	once	CASSLLGQGAEGNTIYF	TGTGCCAGCAGTTTATTGGGACAGGGGGCGGAAGGAAACACCATATATTTT
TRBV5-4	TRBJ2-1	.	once	CASSLSFLNEQFF	TGTGCCAGCAGCTTATCGTTCTTAAATGAGCAGTTCTTC
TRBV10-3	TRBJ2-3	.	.	CASGPTGDTQYF	TGTGCCTCAGGGCCTACGGGCGATACGCAGTATTTT
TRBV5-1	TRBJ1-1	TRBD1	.	CASSLAAGGRTEAFF	TGCGCCAGCAGCTTGGCCGCAGGGGGGCGCACTGAAGCTTTCTTT
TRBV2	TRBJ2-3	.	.	CASVRLGLSGTDTQYF	TGTGCCAGCGTCCGACTGGGCCTGAGTGGCACAGATACGCAGTATTTT